The present entry profiles one T cell receptor beta chain with its context. Profiling relied on immunoSEQ multiplex PCR, and the TCRdb table lists in-frame clones only, not all of them. Found here are 2 million to 2.5 million clones, more than 90% of them singletons; the top ten hold around 0.13%. These data originate in a study of shared clonotypes between healthy human individuals. This clonotype was obtained from a man aged 18 to 30 in good health. Sequenced sample: naive CD4+ T cells sorted from blood. Subset: CD45RA+ positively selected.

Here the CDR3 reads CASSKGDRDPYEQYF. The CDR3 DNA is TGTGCCAGCAGTAAGGGGGACAGAGATCCTTACGAGCAGTACTTC. The chain employs TRBV2 and TRBJ2-7, with TRBD1 identical over 7 bases. Germline V gene lookup returns CDR1 SNHLY and CDR2 FYNNEI. Trimming at V came to 5 bases and at J to 4 bases, leaving 11 bases not matched to a gene. CDR3 length equals 15 residues.